A selection of T cell receptor beta chains follows, all from one sample in a study of shared clonotypes between healthy human individuals. Assay used: immunoSEQ multiplex PCR; TCRdb lists only in-frame clones, some missing. The sample lists some 530,000 clones, 81% seen once, with about an eighth in the top ten. The sequenced sample consisted of PBMCs. The receptors were gathered from a woman aged 40 to 55 in good health. Some clones in this sample may be carry-over from other donors' samples. Both conserved end residues are part of each CDR3. A D gene is named only where the DNA matches it firmly. For some rows the clone size is stated as once, few or many, or as a class when expanded; others skip it.

>TRBD1|TRBJ2-2|13|.|TRBV7-3
TGTGCCAGCGGGGACAGGGGGACCGGGGAGCTGTTTTTT
CASGDRGTGELFF
>.|TRBJ2-2|16|.|TRBV1
TGCACCAGCACTTTAAACGGGACTAGCGTCGCCGGGGAGCTGTTTTTT
CTSTLNGTSVAGELFF
>TRBD1|TRBJ2-3|15|.|TRBV2
TGTGCCAGCACCAGCCGGGACAGCCACACAGATACGCAGTATTTT
CASTSRDSHTDTQYF
>TRBD1|TRBJ2-7|12|.|TRBV5-4
TGTGCCAGCAGCCAGGACAGGGTAGGGCAGTACTTC
CASSQDRVGQYF
>.|TRBJ2-7|14|.|TRBV6-5
TGTGCCAGCAGTTCACCCCTCCCGTCCTACGAGCAGTACTTC
CASSSPLPSYEQYF
>.|TRBJ2-7|16|.|TRBV7-2
TGTGCCAGCAGCTTACTAAATGGCCAGGACGAGGGACTGAAGTACTTC
CASSLLNGQDEGLKYF
>.|TRBJ1-1|14|few|TRBV7-3
TGTGCCAGCAGCTTAATAGGACAGAACACTGAAGCTTTCTTT
CASSLIGQNTEAFF
>.|TRBJ2-4|14|.|TRBV19
TGTGCCAGTAGTACCCCGGGCCTAAAAAACATTCAGTACTTC
CASSTPGLKNIQYF
>.|TRBJ2-1|14|.|TRBV6-5
TGTGCCAGCAGTGGGACTTTTGACTACAATGAGCAGTTCTTC
CASSGTFDYNEQFF
>TRBD1|TRBJ1-2|15|.|TRBV19
TGTGCCAGCTCTTCGACAGGGGCGTACGGCTATGGCTACACCTTC
CASSSTGAYGYGYTF
>TRBD1|TRBJ2-1|14|.|TRBV19
TGTGCCAGTAGTATACAGGGGGCGCGAAATGAGCAGTTCTTC
CASSIQGARNEQFF
>TRBD1|TRBJ2-3|15|.|TRBV5-4
TGTGCCAGCAGCCTAGGGACAGGAAAGGCAGATACGCAGTATTTT
CASSLGTGKADTQYF
>TRBD2|TRBJ2-1|15|.|TRBV7-6
TGTGCCAGCAGCCCCCTAGCGGGAGTCTACAATGAGCAGTTCTTC
CASSPLAGVYNEQFF
>.|TRBJ1-1|12|once|TRBV6-1
TGTGCCAGCAGTACAGCGGGCACTGAAGCTTTCTTT
CASSTAGTEAFF
>.|TRBJ2-7|15|.|TRBV18
TGTGCCAGCTCACCACAGGGGACGGCGGTTGACGAGCAGTACTTC
CASSPQGTAVDEQYF
>TRBD1|TRBJ1-5|18|.|TRBV7-8
TGTGCCAGCAGCATGGACAGGAACCTTCTCTCTAGCAATCAGCCCCAGCATTTT
CASSMDRNLLSSNQPQHF
>.|TRBJ1-5|15|few|TRBV5-1
TGCGCCAGCAGCTTGGGGGGACGGAGCAATCAGCCCCAGCATTTT
CASSLGGRSNQPQHF
>.|TRBJ2-3|12|.|TRBV7-9
TGTGCCAGCAGCCCTTACACAGATACGCAGTATTTT
CASSPYTDTQYF
>TRBD1|TRBJ1-5|14|few|TRBV19
TGTGCCAGTACCTGGACAGGGGGGAATCAGCCCCAGCATTTT
CASTWTGGNQPQHF
>.|TRBJ2-2|15|once|TRBV5-1
TGCGCCAGCAGCGTGCAGGGTGATGACACCGGGGAGCTGTTTTTT
CASSVQGDDTGELFF
>.|TRBJ1-2|15|.|TRBV27
TGTGCCAGCAGTTTAAAGCCGGGCCTGGGCTATGGCTACACCTTC
CASSLKPGLGYGYTF
>.|TRBJ2-7|13|.|TRBV5-1
TGCGCCAGCAGCTTGGCCGCATCTCGGGAGCAGTACTTC
CASSLAASREQYF
>TRBD1|TRBJ2-2|13|.|TRBV19
TGTGCCCTCCAGGGGGAGAACACCGGGGAGCTGTTTTTT
CALQGENTGELFF
>.|TRBJ2-3|14|.|TRBV7-9
TGTGCCAGCAGCTTAGCGGCTGACACAGATACGCAGTATTTT
CASSLAADTDTQYF
>TRBD2|TRBJ2-1|14|.|TRBV10-1
TGCGCCAGCAACCCGGGACTAGCGGGAGACGACCAGTTCTTC
CASNPGLAGDDQFF
>TRBD2|TRBJ2-7|13|.|TRBV29-1
TGCAGCGTCCGACTAGCGGGTTTCTACGAGCAGTACTTC
CSVRLAGFYEQYF
>TRBD1|TRBJ1-2|14|.|TRBV28
TGTGCCAGCAGTCCCAGGGGGCTCGTCGCTGGCTACACCTTC
CASSPRGLVAGYTF
>TRBD1|TRBJ1-1|15|.|TRBV5-4
TGTGCCAGCAGCGTGGACAGGACAATGAACACTGAAGCTTTCTTT
CASSVDRTMNTEAFF
>.|TRBJ2-3|14|many|TRBV9
TGTGCCAGCAGCGTCTCCACTAGCACAGATACGCAGTATTTT
CASSVSTSTDTQYF
>.|TRBJ2-3|17|.|TRBV4-2
TGTGCCAGCAGCCAAGATTTAGGGGGAGCCGGCACAGATACGCAGTATTTT
CASSQDLGGAGTDTQYF
>.|TRBJ1-5|15|.|TRBV11-2
TGTGCCAGCAGCCCCCGGGGTGGCCTTGGGCAGCCCCAGCATTTT
CASSPRGGLGQPQHF
>TRBD1|TRBJ1-1|12|.|TRBV7-9
TGTGCCAGCAGCTTTCCGGACAGGGATGCTTTCTTT
CASSFPDRDAFF
>.|TRBJ2-7|16|.|TRBV7-7
TGTGCTAGCAGCCCAGGATTGGGGGGAGACGTCTACGAGCAGTACTTC
CASSPGLGGDVYEQYF
>.|TRBJ1-4|15|.|TRBV7-2
TGTGCCACCGCAGTACAGGTGGCAACTAATGAAAAACTGTTTTTT
CATAVQVATNEKLFF
>.|TRBJ2-5|15|.|TRBV9
TGTGCCAGCAGCGTGGGTCAGGGGAGGCAAGAGACCCAGTACTTC
CASSVGQGRQETQYF
>TRBD1|TRBJ2-7|16|.|TRBV9
TGTGCCAGCAGCGTAGGAGCCACAGGGGACGTTTACGAGCAGTACTTC
CASSVGATGDVYEQYF
>.|TRBJ1-4|14|.|TRBV6-6
TGTGCCAGTCGCCCCAGGGGAGGTAATGAAAAACTGTTTTTT
CASRPRGGNEKLFF
>TRBD1|TRBJ1-1|15|.|TRBV6-5
TGTGCCAGCAGTCGCAGGGGGGACTTTAGCACTGAAGCTTTCTTT
CASSRRGDFSTEAFF
>TRBD2|TRBJ2-7|13|.|TRBV14
TGTGCCAGCAGCAATAGGGAGGGCTACGAGCAGTACTTC
CASSNREGYEQYF
>.|TRBJ2-2|16|.|TRBV11-2
TGTGCCAGCAGCATGAGGGCCGACTCGAACACCGGGGAGCTGTTTTTT
CASSMRADSNTGELFF
>.|TRBJ1-1|16|.|TRBV10-1
TGCGCCAGCAGTGAGTATGGGCGCCGGAAAAACACTGAAGCTTTCTTT
CASSEYGRRKNTEAFF
>.|TRBJ2-1|16|few|TRBV15
TGTGCCACCAGCAGAGAAGATGGCGTGACCTACAATGAGCAGTTCTTC
CATSREDGVTYNEQFF
>.|TRBJ2-6|14|.|TRBV6-6
TGTGCCAGCAGCGGACTGTCTGGGGCCAACGTCCTGGCTTTC
CASSGLSGANVLAF
>.|TRBJ1-2|13|.|TRBV9
TGTGCCAGCAGCGTAAGGCAGGGTTATGGCTACACCTTC
CASSVRQGYGYTF
>TRBD2|TRBJ2-7|14|.|TRBV28
TGTGCCAGCAGTTTAGCGGGAGAGTCCTACGAGCAGTACTTC
CASSLAGESYEQYF
>TRBD1|TRBJ1-1|17|.|TRBV5-6
TGTGCCAGCAGCAATTCCGGACAGGGGATGGGGAACACTGAAGCTTTCTTT
CASSNSGQGMGNTEAFF
>TRBD2|TRBJ2-2|17|.|TRBV11-1
TGTGCCAGCAGCTCCCCCCTCGGGGGGACGAACACCGGGGAGCTGTTTTTT
CASSSPLGGTNTGELFF
>TRBD1|TRBJ2-7|15|medium-sized|TRBV6-1
TGTGCCAGCAGTGTCACAGGGGAAGGACCTAACGAGCAGTACTTC
CASSVTGEGPNEQYF
>.|TRBJ1-2|15|.|TRBV5-8
TGTGCCAGCAGCAACCGACGCCCGGGCGTCTATGGCTACACCTTC
CASSNRRPGVYGYTF
>TRBD1|TRBJ1-2|14|.|TRBV30
TGTGCCGGAACACGGGACAGCCTCAACTATGGCTACACCTTC
CAGTRDSLNYGYTF
>.|TRBJ2-1|12|.|TRBV14
TGTGCCAGCAGCCAAGGTGTCACGAGATGGTTCTTC
CASSQGVTRWFF
>TRBD2|TRBJ2-2|15|.|TRBV18
TGTGCCAGCTCACCGGGACTAGCGGTCGTGGGGGAGCTGTTTTTT
CASSPGLAVVGELFF
>TRBD1|TRBJ1-1|15|.|TRBV5-3
TGTGCCAGCAGCTTGTTCAGGGGGCAGAACACTGAAGCTTTCTTT
CASSLFRGQNTEAFF
>TRBD2|TRBJ2-7|16|.|TRBV7-2
TGTGCCAGCAGCCCCCTAGCGGGAGGGCCTAACAACGAGCAGTACTTC
CASSPLAGGPNNEQYF